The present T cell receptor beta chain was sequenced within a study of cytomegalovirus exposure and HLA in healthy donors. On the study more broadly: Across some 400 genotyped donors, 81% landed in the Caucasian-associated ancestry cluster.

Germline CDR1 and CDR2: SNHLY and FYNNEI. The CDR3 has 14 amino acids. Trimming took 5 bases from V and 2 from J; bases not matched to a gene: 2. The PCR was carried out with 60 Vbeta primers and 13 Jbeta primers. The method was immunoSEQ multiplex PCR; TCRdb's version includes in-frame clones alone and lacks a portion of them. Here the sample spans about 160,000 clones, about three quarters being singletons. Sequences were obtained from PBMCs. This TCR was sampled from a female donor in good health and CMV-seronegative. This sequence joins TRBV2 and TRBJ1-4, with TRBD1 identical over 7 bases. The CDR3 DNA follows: TGTGCCAGCAGTCTGACAGGGACTAATGAAAAACTGTTTTTT. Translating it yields CASSLTGTNEKLFF.